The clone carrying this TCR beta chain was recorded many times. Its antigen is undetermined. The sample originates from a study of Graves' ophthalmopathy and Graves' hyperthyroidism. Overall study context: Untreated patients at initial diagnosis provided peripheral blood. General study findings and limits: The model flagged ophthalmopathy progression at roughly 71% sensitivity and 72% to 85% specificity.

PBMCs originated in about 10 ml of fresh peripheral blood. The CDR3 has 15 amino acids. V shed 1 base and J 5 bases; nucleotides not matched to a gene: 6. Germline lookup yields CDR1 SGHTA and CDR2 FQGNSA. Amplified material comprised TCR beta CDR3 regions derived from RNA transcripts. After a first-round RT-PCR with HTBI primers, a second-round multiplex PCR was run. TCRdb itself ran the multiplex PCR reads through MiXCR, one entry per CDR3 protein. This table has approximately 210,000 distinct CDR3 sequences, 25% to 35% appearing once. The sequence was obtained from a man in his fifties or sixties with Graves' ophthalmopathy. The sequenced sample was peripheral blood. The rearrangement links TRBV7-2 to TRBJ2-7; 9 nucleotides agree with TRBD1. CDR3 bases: TGTGCCAGCAGCTTAGTTCGCGGACAGGGGCACGAGCAGTACTTC. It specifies CASSLVRGQGHEQYF.